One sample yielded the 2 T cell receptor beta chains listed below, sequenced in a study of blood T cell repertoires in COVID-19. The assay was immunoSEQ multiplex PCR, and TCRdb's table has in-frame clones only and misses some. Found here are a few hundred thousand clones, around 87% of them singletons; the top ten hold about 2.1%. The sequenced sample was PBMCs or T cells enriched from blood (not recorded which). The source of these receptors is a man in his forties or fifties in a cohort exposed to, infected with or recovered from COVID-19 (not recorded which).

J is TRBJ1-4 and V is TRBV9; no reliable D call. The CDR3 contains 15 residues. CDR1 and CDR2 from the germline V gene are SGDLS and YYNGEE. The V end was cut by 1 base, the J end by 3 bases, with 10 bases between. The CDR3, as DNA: TGTGCCAGCAGCGTACGGACTGCTCCTAATGAAAAACTGTTTTTT. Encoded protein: CASSVRTAPNEKLFF. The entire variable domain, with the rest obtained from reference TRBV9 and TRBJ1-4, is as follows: DSGVTQTPKHLITATGQRVTLRCSPRSGDLSVYWYQQSLDQGLQFLIQYYNGEERAKGNILERFSAQQFPDLHSELNLSSLELGDSALYFCASSVRTAPNEKLFFGSGTQLSVL.

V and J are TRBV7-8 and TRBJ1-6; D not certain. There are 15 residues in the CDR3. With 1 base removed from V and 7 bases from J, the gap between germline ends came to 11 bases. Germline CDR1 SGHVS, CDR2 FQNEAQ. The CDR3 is CASSLDMSGNSPLHF. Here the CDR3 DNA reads TGTGCCAGCAGCTTAGATATGTCAGGCAATTCACCCCTCCACTTT.